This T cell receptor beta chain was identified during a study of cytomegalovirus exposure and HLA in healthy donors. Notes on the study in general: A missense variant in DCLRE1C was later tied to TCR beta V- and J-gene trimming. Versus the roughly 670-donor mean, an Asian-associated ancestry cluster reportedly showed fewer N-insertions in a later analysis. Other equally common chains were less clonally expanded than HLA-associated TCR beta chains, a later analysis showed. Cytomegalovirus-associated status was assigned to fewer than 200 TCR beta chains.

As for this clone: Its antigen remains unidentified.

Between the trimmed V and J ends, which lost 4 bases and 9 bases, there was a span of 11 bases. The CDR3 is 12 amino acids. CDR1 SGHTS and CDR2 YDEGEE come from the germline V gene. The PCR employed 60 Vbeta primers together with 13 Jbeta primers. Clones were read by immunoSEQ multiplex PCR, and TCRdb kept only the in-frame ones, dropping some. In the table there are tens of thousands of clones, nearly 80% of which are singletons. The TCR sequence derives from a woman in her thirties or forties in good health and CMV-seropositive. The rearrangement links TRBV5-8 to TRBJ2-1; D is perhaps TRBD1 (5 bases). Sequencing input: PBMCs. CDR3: CASSRRRGEQFF. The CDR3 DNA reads TGTGCCAGCAGCAGGCGAAGGGGTGAGCAGTTCTTC.